This T cell receptor beta chain was sequenced for a study of blood T cell repertoires in COVID-19. For the study at large: COVID-19 samples from acute and convalescent phases originated in the United States, Italy and Spain. The cDNA or gDNA used as material had been derived from T cells, B-cell-depleted T cells, or PBMCs.

Clones were read by immunoSEQ multiplex PCR, and TCRdb kept only the in-frame ones, dropping some. The sample consists of 200,000 to 250,000 clones, over 75% of them appearing once. The sequence was collected from a human donor in a cohort sampled during active COVID-19. The sequencing input was peripheral blood.

CDR3 sequence (DNA): TGTGCCAGCAGCCCGCGACAGGGGGCGTCCTACGAGCAGTACTTC. Residues: CASSPRQGASYEQYF. This sequence joins TRBV7-8 and TRBJ2-7; the match to TRBD1 covers 10 bases. This CDR3 is built from 15 residues. With 5 bases clipped from V and 1 base from J, the junction kept 5 bases outside the gene matches. Germline V gene sequence: CDR1 SGHVS, CDR2 FQNEAQ.